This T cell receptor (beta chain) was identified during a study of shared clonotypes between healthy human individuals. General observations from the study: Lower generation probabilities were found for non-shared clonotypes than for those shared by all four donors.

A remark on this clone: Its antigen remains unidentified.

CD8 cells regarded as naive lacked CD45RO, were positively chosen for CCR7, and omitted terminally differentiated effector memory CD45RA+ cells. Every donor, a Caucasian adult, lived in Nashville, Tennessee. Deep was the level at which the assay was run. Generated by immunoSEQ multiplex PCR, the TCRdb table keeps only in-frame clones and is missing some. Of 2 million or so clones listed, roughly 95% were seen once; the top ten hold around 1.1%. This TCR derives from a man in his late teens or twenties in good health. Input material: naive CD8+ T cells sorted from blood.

CDR3: CASSLVDNSPLHF. CDR3 coding DNA: TGCGCCAGCAGCTTAGTCGACAATTCACCCCTCCACTTT. This sequence joins TRBV5-1 and TRBJ1-6; D gene unclear. The V end was cut by 2 bases, the J end by 7 bases, with 7 bases between. The CDR3 is 13 residues long. Germline lookup yields CDR1 SGHRS and CDR2 YFSETQ.